Presented here are 32 T cell receptor beta chains from one specimen sequenced in a study of post-analysis software for immune sequencing data. Unique molecular identifiers were present in the TCR beta cDNA libraries. MiXCR, run by TCRdb on the PCR reads, gives a single entry per CDR3 protein. Of 750,000 to 950,000 distinct CDR3 sequences listed, roughly 50% were seen once; the top ten hold 4.6%. General study findings and limits: A few TRBV segments, TRBV5-6, TRBV5-1 and TRBV20-1 among them, were found more frequent in patients than controls.

For these receptors, no antigen is known. Sequencing was done on a sample of blood. These receptors all stem from a girl aged 10-17 years with multiple sclerosis.

The chain uses TRBV14 and TRBJ2-5; D is unclear. Germline assignment: CDR1 SGHDN and CDR2 FVKESK. The V end lost 5 bases, the J end lost 2 bases, and 12 bases lay between the germline ends. The CDR3 is made up of 14 amino acids. The CDR3 coding sequence is TGTGCCAGCAGCTGGCCCGGCTATCAAGAGACCCAGTACTTC. Its translation is CASSWPGYQETQYF.

This clonotype was detected only a few times. The chain joins TRBV20-1 to TRBJ2-7; the match to TRBD2 covers 10 bases. The germline gives CDR1 DFQATT, CDR2 SNEGSKA (reference sequence). The CDR3 runs to 15 residues. J gave up 5 bases and V 6 bases, and 13 bases lay outside the gene matches. This chain's CDR3 is CSAPLNGLAGDEQYF. For the CDR3, the DNA is TGCAGTGCCCCCCTTAATGGGCTAGCGGGAGACGAGCAGTACTTC.

J is TRBJ2-1 and V is TRBV4-2; D is perhaps TRBD1 or TRBD2 (6 bases each). Trimming stripped 0 bases from V and 0 bases from J, with 12 bases between. The CDR3 is 17 amino acids. Looked up from germline, CDR1 is LGHNA and CDR2 is YNFKEQ. CDR3 nucleotides: TGTGCCAGCAGCCAAGATAGGGGGGACTTCTCCTACAATGAGCAGTTCTTC. This codes for CASSQDRGDFSYNEQFF.

The chain uses TRBV29-1 and TRBJ1-1; no clear D. CDR3 length: 12 amino acids. Trimming cost V 2 bases and J 1 base, with 5 bases left between them. CDR1 SQVTM and CDR2 ANQGSEA come from the germline V gene. The CDR3 DNA is TGCAGCGTTGAACGGGAGAACACTGAAGCTTTCTTT. It is translated as CSVERENTEAFF. Supplemented by reference TRBV29-1 and TRBJ1-1, the full variable domain reads SAVISQKPSRDICQRGTSLTIQCQVDSQVTMMFWYRQQPGQSLTLIATANQGSEATYESGFVIDKFPISRPNLTFSTLTVSNMSPEDSSIYLCSVERENTEAFFGQGTRLTVV.

This clonotype has just a few counts. The chain couples TRBV9 to TRBJ2-7, with TRBD1 matching over 9 bases. The CDR3 contains 15 residues. The ends lost 3 bases at V and 6 bases at J; junction bases unmatched: 10. The V gene's germline CDR1 is SGDLS and CDR2 YYNGEE. The CDR3 region is CASSAGTGFAVEQYF. For the CDR3, the DNA is TGTGCCAGCAGCGCCGGGACAGGGTTCGCGGTCGAGCAGTACTTC.

This clonotype was seen a handful of times. The chain uses TRBV29-1 and TRBJ2-7; 11 positions match TRBD2. Germline trimming cut 1 base from V and 5 bases from J; bases unmatched to any gene: 4. The CDR3 spans 14 residues. The V gene's germline CDR1 is SQVTM and CDR2 ANQGSEA. The CDR3 protein is CSVEAPGLADEQYF. The DNA of the CDR3 is TGCAGCGTTGAAGCCCCGGGACTAGCGGACGAGCAGTACTTC.

This clonotype was found a few times. The chain couples TRBV20-1 to TRBJ2-3; possible D gene TRBD2, 5 bases. V was cut by 0 bases and J by 0 bases, with 10 bases left in between. Germline V gene data show CDR1 as DFQATT and CDR2 as SNEGSKA (reference sequence). The length of the CDR3 is 15 residues. This chain's CDR3 is CSARDRRTSTDTQYF. CDR3 DNA: TGCAGTGCTAGAGATCGTCGGACTAGCACAGATACGCAGTATTTT.

In regard to this clonotype: The junction shows a germline mismatch at one end, possibly a read error. The chain is built from TRBV9 and TRBJ2-7; TRBD2 agrees at 7 bases. Per the germline V gene, CDR1 is SGDLS and CDR2 is YYNGEE. The CDR3 spans 15 residues. The CDR3 DNA reads TGTGCCGGCAGCGGGCCCTCGGGAGGAAAGTACGAGCAGTACTTC. Its translation: CAGSGPSGGKYEQYF.

The gene calls are TRBV14 and TRBJ2-5; 8 positions match TRBD1. CDR3 length equals 17 residues. V lost 5 bases to trimming and J lost 1 base; unmatched junction nucleotides: 12. The germline gives CDR1 SGHDN, CDR2 FVKESK. CDR3 coding DNA: TGTGCCAGCAGCGTCCACAGGGGGAAACGCCGCCAAGAGACCCAGTACTTC. Amino acid sequence: CASSVHRGKRRQETQYF.

The gene calls are TRBV9 and TRBJ2-2; maybe TRBD1 (6 bases). Germline assignment: CDR1 SGDLS and CDR2 YYNGEE. V was pared by 3 bases and J by 4 bases, with 13 bases between. This CDR3 region has 15 residues. The CDR3 spells CASSADSLSTGELFF. The CDR3 bases are TGTGCCAGCAGCGCGGACAGCCTGTCCACCGGGGAGCTGTTTTTT.

The chain has TRBV24-1 and TRBJ2-1, with no clear D. The germline V gene encodes CDR1 KGHDR and CDR2 SFDVKD. CDR3 length: 12 residues. With 4 bases removed from V and 7 bases from J, the gap between germline ends came to 7 bases. The CDR3 sequence is CATSDPANEQFF. CDR3 sequence (DNA): TGTGCCACCAGTGACCCCGCGAATGAGCAGTTCTTC.

This rearrangement joins TRBV7-2 to TRBJ2-1, with unresolved D. This CDR3 contains 15 residues. V shed 4 bases and J shed 0 bases, with 10 bases lying between them. Germline V gene data show CDR1 as SGHTA and CDR2 as FQGNSA. The DNA of the CDR3 is TGTGCCAGCAGCTCCCCAATGAGCTCCTACAATGAGCAGTTCTTC. Protein product: CASSSPMSSYNEQFF.

The V gene is TRBV6-1, the J gene TRBJ1-2; D possibly corresponds to TRBD1 (6 bases). V lost 0 bases to trimming and J lost 0 bases, with 8 bases between them. CDR1 is MNHNS and CDR2 is SASEGT in the germline V gene. The CDR3 length is 15 residues. The DNA of the CDR3 is TGTGCCAGCAGTGAAGCAGGGGGACCTAACTATGGCTACACCTTC. Protein product: CASSEAGGPNYGYTF.

This clonotype was seen only a few times. The V and J genes are TRBV12-3 or TRBV12-4 and TRBJ2-7; possibly TRBD1 for D (6 bases). There are 14 residues in the CDR3. Trimming pared 6 bases from V and 2 bases from J, leaving 14 bases between. DNA of the CDR3: TGTGCCAGCAGGGCCACCGGGACAACCTACGAGCAGTACTTC. Translation gives CASRATGTTYEQYF.

CDR3 nucleotides: TGCAGTGCTAGAGAGCAGAGCACAGATACGCAGTATTTT. Translation gives CSAREQSTDTQYF. V usage is TRBV20-1 and J usage is TRBJ2-3; D is ambiguous. Per the germline V gene, CDR1 is DFQATT and CDR2 is SNEGSKA (reference sequence). This CDR3 comprises 13 residues. With 0 bases removed from V and 0 bases from J, the gap between germline ends came to 4 bases.

The chain recombines TRBV28 with TRBJ2-4, with TRBD2 matching over 8 bases. The V gene end was trimmed by 6 bases and the J gene end by 4 bases; junction bases not matched to a gene: 8. CDR3 length: 15 residues. Germline loops: CDR1 MDHEN, CDR2 SYDVKM. The CDR3 coding sequence is TGTGCCAGCAGAGGAGCGGGAGCGGCAAAAAACATTCAGTACTTC. Its translation: CASRGAGAAKNIQYF.

This chain connects TRBV10-3 to TRBJ1-2, with D hard to call. Germline loops: CDR1 ENHRY, CDR2 SYGVKD. Between the trimmed V and J ends, which lost 4 bases and 1 base, there was a span of 4 bases. The CDR3 sequence is 12 residues long. The CDR3 DNA reads TGTGCCATCAGTGGGGTTAACTATGGCTACACCTTC. Translating gives CAISGVNYGYTF.

The gene calls are TRBV29-1 and TRBJ2-3, with 7 bases lining up with TRBD2. V was clipped by 4 bases and J by 2 bases; unmatched bases: 9. The length of the CDR3 is 15 residues. CDR1 is SQVTM, CDR2 ANQGSEA, per germline. The CDR3 nucleotides are TGCAGCGTTGGAGGAGGTAGCGGGTACACAGATACGCAGTATTTT. It encodes CSVGGGSGYTDTQYF.

The rearrangement links TRBV10-3 to TRBJ2-3, with a possible D match to TRBD2 (7 bases). Germline CDR1 reads ENHRY; CDR2 reads SYGVKD. Trimming removed 5 bases at V and 7 bases at J, with 19 bases between. The CDR3 totals 15 residues. The CDR3 spells CAISFKGGASYTQYF. The CDR3 bases are TGTGCCATCAGTTTCAAGGGGGGGGCGTCCTATACGCAGTATTTT.

This clonotype was counted a single time. The chain is built from TRBV5-1 and TRBJ1-2, with D perhaps matching TRBD1 (6 bases). Germline CDR1 is SGHRS and CDR2 is YFSETQ. With 6 bases removed from V and 0 bases from J, the gap between germline ends came to 15 bases. This CDR3 region has 15 residues. For the CDR3, the DNA is TGCGCCAGCAAGGGGGGCAGTGAAGCTAACTATGGCTACACCTTC. The encoded protein is CASKGGSEANYGYTF.

This clonotype was found a few times. J is TRBJ1-5 and V is TRBV11-2; unclear D gene. V lost 3 bases, J lost 6 bases, and 3 bases lay in between. The CDR3 contains 11 residues. Germline CDR1 reads SGHAT; CDR2 reads FQNNGV. The CDR3 spells CASSFLQPQHF. The CDR3 nucleotides are TGTGCCAGCAGCTTCCTTCAGCCCCAGCATTTT.

This clonotype has more than one count but fewer than ten. The gene calls are TRBV2 and TRBJ2-3, with D hard to call. CDR3 length equals 15 residues. The V end lost 6 bases, the J end lost 2 bases, and 15 bases lay between the germline ends. Germline V gives CDR1 SNHLY, CDR2 FYNNEI. The CDR3 DNA follows: TGTGCCAGCAGCCCCTTTACGGACCTCACAGATACGCAGTATTTT. This sequence encodes CASSPFTDLTDTQYF.

On this clonotype itself: Relative to the germline gene, one junction end is altered; a read error may explain this. The rearrangement uses TRBV7-7 and TRBJ2-2; 7 nucleotides match TRBD2. The CDR3 covers 18 residues. CDR1 is SSHAT and CDR2 is FNYEAQ in the germline V gene (reference sequence). CDR3 DNA: TGTGCTAGCAGCCCGAGTCGGGCGGCGGGAGATCGCACCGGGGAGCTGTTTTTT. Its protein is CASSPSRAAGDRTGELFF.

The chain is built from TRBV7-6 and TRBJ1-5, with 7 bases fitting TRBD1. CDR1 is SGHVS and CDR2 is FNYEAQ in the germline V gene. This CDR3 spans 16 amino acids. The junction had 7 bases not matched to a gene; V was cut back by 5 bases and J by 0 bases. CDR3 bases: TGTGCCAGCAGCCGAGGGACAGCCATTAGCAATCAGCCCCAGCATTTT. It encodes CASSRGTAISNQPQHF.

CDR3 sequence reads: CASSLRTSGRAGTDTQYF. CDR3 DNA sequence: TGTGCCAGCAGCCTTCGGACTAGCGGGAGGGCCGGGACAGATACGCAGTATTTT. V gene TRBV7-3 combines with J gene TRBJ2-3; 15 bases align to TRBD2. The germline V gene has CDR1 SGHTA and CDR2 FQGTGA. Losses at the gene ends were 5 bases for V and 3 bases for J; bases not matched to a gene: 9. The CDR3 is made up of 18 amino acids. The full variable domain, completed using reference TRBV7-3 and TRBJ2-3, is GAGVSQTPSNKVTEKGKYVELRCDPISGHTALYWYRQSLGQGPEFLIYFQGTGAADDSGLPNDRFFAVRPEGSVSTLKIQRTERGDSAVYLCASSLRTSGRAGTDTQYFGPGTRLTVL.

The V call is TRBV7-2, the J call TRBJ1-1, with D possibly being TRBD1 (6 bases). Trimming took 2 bases from V and 5 from J, leaving 21 bases between them. The CDR3 totals 17 residues. Germline CDR1 and CDR2: SGHTA and FQGNSA. CDR3 sequence reads: CASSLSWGRGTITEAFF. The CDR3 DNA reads TGTGCCAGCAGCTTATCTTGGGGGCGAGGTACCATAACTGAAGCTTTCTTT.

This clonotype appeared a few times. J is TRBJ2-5 and V is TRBV29-1; a weak D match, TRBD1 (6 bases). Germline V gives CDR1 SQVTM, CDR2 ANQGSEA. The V and J ends lost 4 bases and 4 bases respectively, with 13 bases between them. The CDR3 loop spans 13 amino acids. The CDR3 is CSVGGGRGETQYF. The CDR3 DNA is TGCAGCGTTGGTGGGGGCCGCGGAGAGACCCAGTACTTC.

The genes are TRBV2 and TRBJ1-1, with 8 positions matching TRBD1. V lost 8 bases, J lost 1 base, and 3 bases stayed unmatched. Germline CDR1 is SNHLY and CDR2 is FYNNEI. The CDR3 is made up of 13 amino acids. CDR3 sequence reads: CASGTGPNTEAFF. CDR3 DNA: TGTGCCAGCGGGACAGGACCGAACACTGAAGCTTTCTTT.

This clonotype has only a few counts. The CDR3 spells CASKPDRGRYGYTF. The CDR3 DNA sequence: TGTGCCAGCAAACCCGACAGGGGCCGGTATGGCTACACCTTC. The chain carries TRBV7-3 and TRBJ1-2; TRBD1 matches 8 bases. This CDR3 has 14 amino acids. V was clipped by 7 bases and J by 5 bases; unmatched bases: 9. Germline values: CDR1 SGHTA, CDR2 FQGTGA. Filled out from reference TRBV7-3 and TRBJ1-2, the complete variable domain reads GAGVSQTPSNKVTEKGKYVELRCDPISGHTALYWYRQSLGQGPEFLIYFQGTGAADDSGLPNDRFFAVRPEGSVSTLKIQRTERGDSAVYLCASKPDRGRYGYTFGSGTRLTVV.

The genes are TRBV5-1 and TRBJ2-1; D remains ambiguous. The CDR3 has 14 amino acids. Per the germline V gene, CDR1 is SGHRS and CDR2 is YFSETQ. V was clipped by 2 bases and J by 5 bases, with 11 bases between them. The DNA for the CDR3 is TGCGCCAGCAGCTTTGGGAAGGCACACAATGAGCAGTTCTTC. The encoded protein is CASSFGKAHNEQFF.

The chain joins TRBV20-1 to TRBJ1-1; D gene uncertain. Trimming cost V 0 bases and J 2 bases, with 13 bases left between them. Germline values: CDR1 DFQATT, CDR2 SNEGSKA (reference sequence). CDR3 length: 15 amino acids. The CDR3 region is CSARDWGTANTEAFF. DNA of the CDR3: TGCAGTGCTAGAGATTGGGGTACAGCCAACACTGAAGCTTTCTTT.

The V and J genes are TRBV5-6 and TRBJ1-2; no clear D. The V gene lost 0 bases and the J gene lost 5 bases, with 14 bases spanning the gap. CDR1 and CDR2 (germline): SGHDT, YYEEEE. The CDR3 length is 15 residues. The CDR3: CASSLAGGFVYGYTF. The CDR3 DNA reads as TGTGCCAGCAGCTTGGCGGGCGGATTCGTATATGGCTACACCTTC.